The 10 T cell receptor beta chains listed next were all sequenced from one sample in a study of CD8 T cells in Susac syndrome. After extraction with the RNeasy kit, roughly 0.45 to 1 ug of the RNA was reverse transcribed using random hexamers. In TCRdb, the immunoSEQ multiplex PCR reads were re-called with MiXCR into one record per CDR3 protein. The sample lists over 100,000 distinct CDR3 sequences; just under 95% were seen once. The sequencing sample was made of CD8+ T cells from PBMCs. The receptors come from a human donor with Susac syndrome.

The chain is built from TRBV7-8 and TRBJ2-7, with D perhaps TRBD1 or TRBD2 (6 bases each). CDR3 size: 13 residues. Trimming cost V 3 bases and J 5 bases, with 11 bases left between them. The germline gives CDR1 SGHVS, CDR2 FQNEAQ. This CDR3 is CASSLMRGDEQYF. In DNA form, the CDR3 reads TGTGCCAGCAGCTTGATGAGGGGGGACGAGCAGTACTTC. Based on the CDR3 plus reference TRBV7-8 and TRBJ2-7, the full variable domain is GAGVSQSPRYKVAKRGQDVALRCDPISGHVSLFWYQQALGQGPEFLTYFQNEAQLDKSGLPSDRFFAERPEGSVSTLKIQRTQQEDSAVYLCASSLMRGDEQYFGPGTRLTVT.

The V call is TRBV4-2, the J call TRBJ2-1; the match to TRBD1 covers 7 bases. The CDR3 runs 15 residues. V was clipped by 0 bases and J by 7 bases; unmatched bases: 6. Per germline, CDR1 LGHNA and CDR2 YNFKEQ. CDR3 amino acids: CASSQEMTGLNEQFF. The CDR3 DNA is TGTGCCAGCAGCCAAGAAATGACAGGGCTGAATGAGCAGTTCTTC.

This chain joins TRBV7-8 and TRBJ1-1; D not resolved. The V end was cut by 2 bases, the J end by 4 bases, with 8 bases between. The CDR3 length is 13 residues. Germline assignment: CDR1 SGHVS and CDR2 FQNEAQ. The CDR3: CASSLRLTTEAFF. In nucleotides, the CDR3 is TGTGCCAGCAGCTTAAGACTTACCACTGAAGCTTTCTTT.

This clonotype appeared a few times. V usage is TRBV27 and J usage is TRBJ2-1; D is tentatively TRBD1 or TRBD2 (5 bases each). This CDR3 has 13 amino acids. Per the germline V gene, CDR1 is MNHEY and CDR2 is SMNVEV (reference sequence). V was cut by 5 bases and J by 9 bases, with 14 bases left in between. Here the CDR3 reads CASSPTGTGEQFF. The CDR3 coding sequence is TGTGCCAGCAGTCCGACCGGGACGGGTGAGCAGTTCTTC.

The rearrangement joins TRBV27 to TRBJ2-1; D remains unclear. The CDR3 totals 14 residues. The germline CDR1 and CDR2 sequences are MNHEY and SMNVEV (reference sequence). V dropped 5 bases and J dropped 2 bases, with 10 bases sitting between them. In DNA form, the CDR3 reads TGTGCCAGCAGTCCTTCGACCCCCTACAATGAGCAGTTCTTC. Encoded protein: CASSPSTPYNEQFF.

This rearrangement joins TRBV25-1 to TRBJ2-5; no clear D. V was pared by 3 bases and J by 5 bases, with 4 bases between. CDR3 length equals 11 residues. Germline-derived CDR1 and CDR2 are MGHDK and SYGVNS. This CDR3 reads CASSDGETQYF. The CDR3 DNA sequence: TGTGCCAGCAGTGATGGGGAGACCCAGTACTTC.

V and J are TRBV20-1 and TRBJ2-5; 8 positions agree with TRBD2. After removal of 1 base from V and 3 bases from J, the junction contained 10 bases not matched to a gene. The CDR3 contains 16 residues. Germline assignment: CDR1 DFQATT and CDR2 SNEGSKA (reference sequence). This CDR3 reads CSARVGALGGEETQYF. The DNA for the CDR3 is TGCAGTGCTAGAGTGGGGGCCCTCGGGGGGGAAGAGACCCAGTACTTC.

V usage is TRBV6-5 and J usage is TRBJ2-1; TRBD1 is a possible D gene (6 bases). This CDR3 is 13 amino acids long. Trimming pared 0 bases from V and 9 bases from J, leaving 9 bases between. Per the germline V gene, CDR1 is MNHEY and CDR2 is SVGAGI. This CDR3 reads CASSYSGGSEQFF. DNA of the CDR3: TGTGCCAGCAGTTACTCTGGGGGCAGTGAGCAGTTCTTC.

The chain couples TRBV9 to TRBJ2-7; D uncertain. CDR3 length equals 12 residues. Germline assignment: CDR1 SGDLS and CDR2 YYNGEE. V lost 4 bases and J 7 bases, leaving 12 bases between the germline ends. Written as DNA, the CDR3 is TGTGCCAGCAGCCCTACGGACGGGGAGCAGTACTTC. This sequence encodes CASSPTDGEQYF.

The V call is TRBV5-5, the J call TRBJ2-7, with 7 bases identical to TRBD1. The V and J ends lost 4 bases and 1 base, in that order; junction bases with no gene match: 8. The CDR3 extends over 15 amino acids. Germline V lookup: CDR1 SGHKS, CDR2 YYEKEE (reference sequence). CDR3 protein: CASSLRQGGSYEQYF. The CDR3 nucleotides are TGTGCCAGCAGCCTACGACAGGGTGGATCCTACGAGCAGTACTTC.